This T cell receptor beta chain is from a study of tumor and adjacent non-tumor tissue in lung cancer. As for this clonotype: The antigen remains undetermined. A read error may produce the germline difference seen at one junction end.

Germline V gene lookup returns CDR1 DFQATT and CDR2 SNEGSKA (reference sequence). The CDR3 is made up of 14 amino acids. No cell sorting was done before RNA was extracted from the tissue. This non-tumor lung sample came from over 3 cm beyond the tumor edge. Study-wide results and caveats: Significantly higher TCR diversity was found in tumor than normal lung.

Three rounds of nested PCR, following a modified ARM-PCR protocol, produced the TCRbeta library. TCRdb redid the calling of the multiplex PCR reads with MiXCR, one entry per CDR3 protein. The table records more than 85,000 distinct CDR3 sequences, less than 75% of them present only once. Sequenced input: distant non-tumor lung tissue. This clonotype was sampled from a man aged 25 to 45 with non-small cell lung cancer. The rearrangement joins TRBV20-1 to TRBJ1-1, with 7 positions matching TRBD1. The CDR3 nucleotides are TGCAGTGCTAGAGTTCGGACAGGCAATACTGAAGGTTTCTTT. It codes for CSARVRTGNTEGFF.